Presented here are 3 T cell receptor beta chains from one specimen sequenced in a study of vaccination effects on CD4 cells after COVID-19. Cultured cells yielded isolated CD4+ T cells after less than 11 days. The antigens of these receptors remain unknown. Profiling relied on immunoSEQ multiplex PCR, and the TCRdb table lists in-frame clones only, not all of them. Of around 30,000 clones in the sample, around three fifths were seen once. The specimen comprised CD4+ T cells from PBMCs cultured without peptide, sampled before COVID-19 vaccination. Receptors were obtained from a human donor who received a COVID-19 vaccine.

This clone was observed a few times. V and J are TRBV6-5 and TRBJ1-4; 7 bases match TRBD1. The CDR3 consists of 15 residues. CDR1 MNHEY and CDR2 SVGAGI come from the germline V gene. V was clipped by 6 bases and J by 7 bases; unmatched bases: 11. The CDR3 protein is CASRLSRQGTEKLFF. The CDR3 nucleotides read TGTGCCAGCAGATTATCCCGACAGGGAACTGAAAAACTGTTTTTT.

The CDR3 nucleotides read TGTGCCAGTAGTTGGGACAGACCCTCGGCTAACTATGGCTACACCTTC. Its translation is CASSWDRPSANYGYTF. The rearrangement joins TRBV19 to TRBJ1-2; 7 nucleotides line up with TRBD1. CDR3 length: 16 amino acids. CDR1 and CDR2 (germline): LNHDA, SQIVND (reference sequence). V trimming: 5 bases; J trimming: 0 bases; junction bases outside the gene matches: 9.

This clone was found a few times. The V and J genes are TRBV2 and TRBJ1-2; 9 bases are a match to TRBD1. The CDR3 length is 15 residues. V shed 1 base and J 7 bases; nucleotides not matched to a gene: 7. CDR1 and CDR2 (germline): SNHLY, FYNNEI. CDR3 in DNA: TGTGCCAGCAGTGAAGGGACAGGGGCCGGCATTGGCTACACCTTC. As protein: CASSEGTGAGIGYTF.